Following are 5 T cell receptor beta chains from one sample sequenced in a study of blood T cells in healthy people across ages. A second PCR, run for roughly 7 to 12 cycles, used a sample-barcoded 5' primer plus a J-beta primer mix. TCRdb re-derived calls from the 5' RACE reads in MiXCR, one entry per CDR3 protein. This table has fewer than 800,000 distinct CDR3 sequences, around 25% appearing once. This sample also belongs to another study, concerning T cells of mothers and their children.

Sequenced: blood. Source of these receptors: a boy younger than 18 in good health.

This sequence joins TRBV2 and TRBJ2-7; D assignment may be TRBD1 or TRBD2 (6 bases each). The J call may be faulty, since TRBJ2-1 better matches the DNA end. Germline CDR1 SNHLY, CDR2 FYNNEI. There are 15 residues in the CDR3. CDR3 residues: CASSEGAGTYNEQFF. CDR3 in DNA: TGTGCCAGCAGTGAGGGGGCGGGGACCTACAATGAGCAGTTCTTC.

This clonotype was picked up a small number of times. Just one base apart from a much larger clone, this may be a read error. The V gene is TRBV6-6, the J gene TRBJ2-1, with TRBD1 matching over 8 bases. Near its end, the DNA agrees better with TRBJ2-5, so the J call may be wrong. The length of the CDR3 is 14 residues. Germline values: CDR1 MNHNY, CDR2 SVGAGI (reference sequence). DNA of the CDR3: TGTGCCGGCAGTTACCTTGGACAGGGAGAGACCCAGTACTTC. Its translation is CAGSYLGQGETQYF.

The V gene is TRBV12-3 or TRBV12-4, the J gene TRBJ1-2; 9 bases map to TRBD1. The CDR3 spans 16 residues. After removal of 6 bases from V and 3 bases from J, the junction contained 11 bases not matched to a gene. The DNA of the CDR3 is TGTGCCAGCAGCCGGGGGACAGGGTTAGAAGACTATGGCTACACCTTC. It is translated as CASSRGTGLEDYGYTF.

The chain has TRBV4-1 and TRBJ2-1, with D possibly matching TRBD1 (6 bases). Germline assignment: CDR1 MGHRA and CDR2 YSYEKL. The CDR3 is 18 amino acids. V was trimmed by 5 bases and J by 5 bases, leaving 25 bases between them. CDR3 in DNA: TGCGCCAGCAGCTTAGGTGGGGGCGGTAGACTCCTGAACAATGAGCAGTTCTTC. Amino acid sequence: CASSLGGGGRLLNNEQFF.

The chain uses TRBV2 and TRBJ1-1; D is perhaps TRBD1 (6 bases). CDR3 size: 18 residues. Germline V gives CDR1 SNHLY, CDR2 FYNNEI. Trimming pared 11 bases from V and 4 bases from J, leaving 32 bases between. The CDR3: CAGTEGGRGFVSGTEAFF. CDR3 nucleotide sequence: TGTGCCGGCACAGAGGGTGGCAGGGGATTCGTTAGTGGCACTGAAGCTTTCTTT.